The source of this T cell receptor (beta chain) is a study of blood T cell repertoires in COVID-19 (dated by TCRdb to the early 2020s). Regarding the study in general: Samples from collaborators originated in the United States, Italy and Spain and spanned both the acute and convalescent phases of COVID-19. Deeply sampled blood TCRbeta repertoires from subjects exposed to, actively infected with, or recovered from COVID-19 were included in the dataset. Samples were obtained from the ongoing ImmuneRACE study (first 160 participants) and from roughly 1,300 subjects provided by 6 global collaborators. The prospective study material was composed of cDNA or gDNA derived from T cells, B-cell-depleted T cells, or PBMCs. HLA class I and class II types, where available, came from metadata supplied by the sample provider rather than from assay-based typing. The repertoires were released in a freely available public database intended as a resource for research on the immune response to SARS-CoV-2. The sample metadata nearly always contained a de-identified subject ID, COVID-19 status, age in years and sex.

TCRbeta CDR3 regions were amplified from genomic DNA using the immunoSEQ Assay, a bias-controlled multiplex PCR. For the original study's pipeline: Nucleated cell counts per sample were estimated from amplification of reference gene primers within the assay. To quantify the absolute abundance of each unique TCRbeta CDR3 rearrangement, sequence reads were collapsed and filtered. For each sample, productive Simpson clonality was calculated by taking the square root of Simpson's diversity index across productive rearrangements. In its TCRdb copy, this immuneACCESS table keeps in-frame sequences only and misses some clones. Where compared with another copy, unresolved V genes explain less than half of these, and the others have no known cause. The D gene and trimming were derived from the DNA, and the V and J assignments and clone size from that table. The sample data list around 300,000 clones, and about nine tenths of these were observed just once. The ten largest clones capture 0.85% to 1% of the sample.

The V and J ends are trimmed by 0 bases and 2 bases, leaving 5 bases between them. From the cysteine through the phenylalanine, the CDR3 covers 14 amino acids. Solely the CDR3 DNA is kept, with 42 bases framed from the first base. CDR1 and CDR2, per the germline V gene (reference sequence), are MNHEY and SMNVEV. With regard to this clone: This receptor's antigen is unknown. Base qualities are not at hand, and no much larger clone is one base apart.

Another Seattle source contributed samples from volunteer blood donors who had recovered from COVID-19. Collaborating institutions collected whole blood in K2EDTA tubes following their own protocols. For TCRbeta analysis, collaborator samples were shipped as frozen whole blood, as isolated PBMCs, or as DNA extracted from either sample type. The research as a whole found: Clinical and demographic metadata were provided uncurated, with the amount varying by source and participant.

The rearranged chain carries TRBV27 and TRBJ1-5, and the D gene may be TRBD1, 5 bases matching. The sequenced material came from peripheral blood. The receptor comes from a woman between 40 and 55 years old who had recovered from COVID-19. This receptor has the CDR3 CASSLSGGNQPQHF. The DNA sequence is TGTGCCAGCAGTTTATCAGGGGGCAATCAGCCCCAGCATTTT.